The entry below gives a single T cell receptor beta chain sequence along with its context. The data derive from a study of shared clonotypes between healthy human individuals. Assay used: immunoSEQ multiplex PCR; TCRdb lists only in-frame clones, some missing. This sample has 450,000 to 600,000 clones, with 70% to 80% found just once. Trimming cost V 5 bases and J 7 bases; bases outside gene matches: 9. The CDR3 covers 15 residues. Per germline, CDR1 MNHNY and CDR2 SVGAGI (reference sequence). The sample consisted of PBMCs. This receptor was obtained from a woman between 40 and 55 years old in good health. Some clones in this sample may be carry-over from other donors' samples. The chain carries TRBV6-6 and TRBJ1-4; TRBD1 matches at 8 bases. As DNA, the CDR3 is TGTGCCAGCAGTCCGGACAGGGTCCGGAGTGAAAAACTGTTTTTT. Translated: CASSPDRVRSEKLFF.